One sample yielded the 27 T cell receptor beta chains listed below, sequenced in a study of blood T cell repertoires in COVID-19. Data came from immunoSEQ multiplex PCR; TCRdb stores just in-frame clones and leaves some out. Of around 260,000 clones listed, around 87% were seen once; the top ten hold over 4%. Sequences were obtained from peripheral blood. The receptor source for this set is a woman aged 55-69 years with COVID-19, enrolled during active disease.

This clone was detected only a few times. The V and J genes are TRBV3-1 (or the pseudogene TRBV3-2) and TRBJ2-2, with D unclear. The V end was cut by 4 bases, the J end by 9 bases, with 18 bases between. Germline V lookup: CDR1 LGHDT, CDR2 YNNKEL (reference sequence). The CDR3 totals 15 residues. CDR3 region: CASSPQTGLSRELFF. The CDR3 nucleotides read TGTGCCAGCAGCCCCCAGACTGGCCTTAGTCGGGAGCTGTTTTTT.

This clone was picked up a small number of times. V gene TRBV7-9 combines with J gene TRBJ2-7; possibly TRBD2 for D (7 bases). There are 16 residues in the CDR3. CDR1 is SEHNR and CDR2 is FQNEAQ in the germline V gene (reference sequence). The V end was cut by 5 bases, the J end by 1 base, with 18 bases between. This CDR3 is CASSKAGQLQSYEQYF. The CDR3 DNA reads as TGTGCCAGCAGCAAAGCGGGACAACTCCAGTCCTACGAGCAGTACTTC.

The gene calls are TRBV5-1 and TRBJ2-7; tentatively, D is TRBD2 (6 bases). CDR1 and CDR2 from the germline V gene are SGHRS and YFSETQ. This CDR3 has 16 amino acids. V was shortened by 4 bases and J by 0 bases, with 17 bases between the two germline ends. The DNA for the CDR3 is TGCGCCAGCAGCGAGCCGGGACTTGAAAGCTCCTACGAGCAGTACTTC. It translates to CASSEPGLESSYEQYF.

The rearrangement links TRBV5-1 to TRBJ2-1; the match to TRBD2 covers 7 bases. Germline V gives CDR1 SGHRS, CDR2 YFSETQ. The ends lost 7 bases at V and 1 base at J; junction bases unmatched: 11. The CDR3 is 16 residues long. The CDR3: CASRPSQAGSYNEQFF. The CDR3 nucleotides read TGCGCCAGCCGTCCAAGCCAAGCGGGGTCCTACAATGAGCAGTTCTTC.

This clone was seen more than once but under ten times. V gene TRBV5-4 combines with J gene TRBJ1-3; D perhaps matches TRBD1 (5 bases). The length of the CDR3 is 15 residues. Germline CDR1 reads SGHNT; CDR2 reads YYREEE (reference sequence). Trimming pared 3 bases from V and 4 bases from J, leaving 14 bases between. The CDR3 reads CASSSWGGSGNTIYF. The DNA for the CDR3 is TGTGCCAGCAGCTCCTGGGGGGGGTCCGGAAACACCATATATTTT.

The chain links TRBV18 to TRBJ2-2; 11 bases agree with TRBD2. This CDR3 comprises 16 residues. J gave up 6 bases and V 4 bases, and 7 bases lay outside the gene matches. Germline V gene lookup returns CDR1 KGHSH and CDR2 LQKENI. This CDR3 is CASSQTSGSSPGELFF. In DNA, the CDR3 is TGTGCCAGCTCACAAACTAGCGGGAGTTCCCCCGGGGAGCTGTTTTTT.

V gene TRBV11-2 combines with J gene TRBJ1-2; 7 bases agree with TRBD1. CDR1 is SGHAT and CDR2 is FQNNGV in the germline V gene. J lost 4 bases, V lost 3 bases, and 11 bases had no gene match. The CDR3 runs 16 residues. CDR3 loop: CASSFAGQRAGYGYTF. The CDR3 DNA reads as TGTGCCAGCAGCTTCGCGGGACAGAGGGCTGGCTATGGCTACACCTTC.

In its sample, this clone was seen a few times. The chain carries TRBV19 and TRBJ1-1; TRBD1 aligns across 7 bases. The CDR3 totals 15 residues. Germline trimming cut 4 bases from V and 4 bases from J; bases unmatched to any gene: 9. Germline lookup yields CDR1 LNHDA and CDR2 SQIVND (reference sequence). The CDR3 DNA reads TGTGCCAGTAGTAAGGGAGCCGGGACAGTCACTGAAGCTTTCTTT. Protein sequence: CASSKGAGTVTEAFF.

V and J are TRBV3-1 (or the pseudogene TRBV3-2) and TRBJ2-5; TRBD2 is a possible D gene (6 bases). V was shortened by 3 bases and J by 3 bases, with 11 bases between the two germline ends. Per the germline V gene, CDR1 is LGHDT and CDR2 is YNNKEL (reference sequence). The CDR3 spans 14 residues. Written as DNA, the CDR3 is TGTGCCAGCAGCCAGAGGACTATGAAAGAGACCCAGTACTTC. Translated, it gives CASSQRTMKETQYF.

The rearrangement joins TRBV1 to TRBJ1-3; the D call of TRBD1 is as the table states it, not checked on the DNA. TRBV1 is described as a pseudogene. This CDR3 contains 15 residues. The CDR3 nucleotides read TGCACCAGCTTCTCACAGGGGGCAGCTGGAAACACCATATATTTT. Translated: CTSFSQGAAGNTIYF.

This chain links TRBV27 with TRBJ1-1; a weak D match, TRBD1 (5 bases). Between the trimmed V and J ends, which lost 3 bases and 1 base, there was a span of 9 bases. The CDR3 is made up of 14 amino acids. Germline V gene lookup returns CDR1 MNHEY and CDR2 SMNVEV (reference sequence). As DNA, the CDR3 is TGTGCCAGCAGTTTGGGAACAGGGAACACTGAAGCTTTCTTT. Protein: CASSLGTGNTEAFF.

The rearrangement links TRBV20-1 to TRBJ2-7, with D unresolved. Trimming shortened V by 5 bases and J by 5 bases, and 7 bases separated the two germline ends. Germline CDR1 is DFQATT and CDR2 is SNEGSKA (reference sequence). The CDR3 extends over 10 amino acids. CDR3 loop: CSAAIDEQYF. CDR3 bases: TGCAGTGCTGCCATAGACGAGCAGTACTTC.

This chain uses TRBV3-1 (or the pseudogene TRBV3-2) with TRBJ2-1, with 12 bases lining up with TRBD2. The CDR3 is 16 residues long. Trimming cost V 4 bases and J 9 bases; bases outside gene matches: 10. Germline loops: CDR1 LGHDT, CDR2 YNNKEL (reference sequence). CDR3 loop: CASSLGPGLAGSEQFF. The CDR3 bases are TGTGCCAGCAGCCTCGGCCCGGGACTAGCGGGCTCTGAGCAGTTCTTC.

The CDR3 reads CASSPREDYGYTF. CDR3 coding DNA: TGTGCCAGCTCACCACGGGAGGACTATGGCTACACCTTC. This chain joins TRBV18 and TRBJ1-2; D gene ambiguous. This CDR3 comprises 13 residues. The V gene lost 1 base and the J gene lost 3 bases, with 6 bases spanning the gap. Looked up from germline, CDR1 is KGHSH and CDR2 is LQKENI.

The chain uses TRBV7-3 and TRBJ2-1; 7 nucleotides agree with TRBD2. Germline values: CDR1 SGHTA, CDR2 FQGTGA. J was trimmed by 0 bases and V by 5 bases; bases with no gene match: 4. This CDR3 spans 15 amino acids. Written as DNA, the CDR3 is TGTGCCAGCAGCGCAAGCGGGACCTCCTACAATGAGCAGTTCTTC. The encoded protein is CASSASGTSYNEQFF.

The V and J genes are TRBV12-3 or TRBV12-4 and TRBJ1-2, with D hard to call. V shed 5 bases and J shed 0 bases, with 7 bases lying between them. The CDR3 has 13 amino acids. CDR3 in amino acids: CASSRGANYGYTF. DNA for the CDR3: TGTGCCAGCAGTCGGGGAGCTAACTATGGCTACACCTTC.

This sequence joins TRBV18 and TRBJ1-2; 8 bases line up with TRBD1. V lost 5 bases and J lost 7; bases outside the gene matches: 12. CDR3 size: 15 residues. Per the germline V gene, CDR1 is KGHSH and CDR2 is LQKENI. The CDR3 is CASSNSFQGAGGYTF. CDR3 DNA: TGTGCCAGCTCAAATTCCTTCCAGGGGGCAGGTGGCTACACCTTC.

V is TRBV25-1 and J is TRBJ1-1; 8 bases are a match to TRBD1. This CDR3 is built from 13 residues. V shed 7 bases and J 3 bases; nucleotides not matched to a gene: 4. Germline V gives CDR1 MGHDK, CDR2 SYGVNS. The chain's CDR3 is CASMQGAHTEAFF. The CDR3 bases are TGTGCCAGCATGCAGGGGGCGCACACTGAAGCTTTCTTT.

In DNA, the CDR3 is TGTGCCAGCAGTGTTTCGGTTACCTACGAGCAGTACTTC. It specifies CASSVSVTYEQYF. The chain has TRBV2 and TRBJ2-7, with unresolved D. V lost 4 bases, J lost 2 bases, and 9 bases lay in between. From germline, CDR1 is SNHLY and CDR2 FYNNEI. The CDR3 has 13 residues.

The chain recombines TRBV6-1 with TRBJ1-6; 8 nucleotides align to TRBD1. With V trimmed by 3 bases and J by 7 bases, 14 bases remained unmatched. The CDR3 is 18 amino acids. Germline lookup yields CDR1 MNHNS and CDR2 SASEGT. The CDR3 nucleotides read TGTGCCAGCAGTGACCTGGTTGGGGCAGGGGGCTCGAATTCACCCCTCCACTTT. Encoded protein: CASSDLVGAGGSNSPLHF.

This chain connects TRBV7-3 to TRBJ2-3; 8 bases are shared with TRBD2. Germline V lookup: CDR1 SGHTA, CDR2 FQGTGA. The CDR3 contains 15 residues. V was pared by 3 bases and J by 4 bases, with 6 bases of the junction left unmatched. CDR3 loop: CASSFRGRRADTQYF. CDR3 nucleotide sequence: TGTGCCAGCAGCTTCCGCGGGAGGCGAGCAGATACGCAGTATTTT. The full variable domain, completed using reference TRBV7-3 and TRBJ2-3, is GAGVSQTPSNKVTEKGKYVELRCDPISGHTALYWYRQSLGQGPEFLIYFQGTGAADDSGLPNDRFFAVRPEGSVSTLKIQRTERGDSAVYLCASSFRGRRADTQYFGPGTRLTVL.

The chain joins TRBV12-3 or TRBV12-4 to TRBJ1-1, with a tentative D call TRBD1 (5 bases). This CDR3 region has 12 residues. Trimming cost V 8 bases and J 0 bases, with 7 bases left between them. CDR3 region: CASGGVNTEAFF. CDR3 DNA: TGTGCCAGCGGGGGGGTGAACACTGAAGCTTTCTTT.

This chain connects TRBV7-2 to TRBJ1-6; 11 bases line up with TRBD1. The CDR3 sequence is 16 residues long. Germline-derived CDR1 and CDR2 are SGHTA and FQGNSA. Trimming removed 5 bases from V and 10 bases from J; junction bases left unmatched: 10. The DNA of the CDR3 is TGTGCCAGCAGCCCCCGGACAGGGGGCCGAGGGTCACCCCTCCACTTT. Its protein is CASSPRTGGRGSPLHF.

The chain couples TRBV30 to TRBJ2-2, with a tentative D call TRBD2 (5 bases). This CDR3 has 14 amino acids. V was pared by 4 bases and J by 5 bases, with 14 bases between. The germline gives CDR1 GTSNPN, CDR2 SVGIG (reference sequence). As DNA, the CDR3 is TGTGCCTGGAACCCCACTAGTACTACCGGGGAGCTGTTTTTT. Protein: CAWNPTSTTGELFF.

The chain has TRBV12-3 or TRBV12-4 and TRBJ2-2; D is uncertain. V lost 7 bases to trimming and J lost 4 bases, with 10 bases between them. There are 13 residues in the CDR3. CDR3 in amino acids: CASTAVLTGELFF. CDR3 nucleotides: TGTGCCAGCACCGCGGTTCTCACCGGGGAGCTGTTTTTT.

CDR3 region: CASSQVIGTGVNSPLHF. CDR3 DNA sequence: TGCGCCAGCAGCCAAGTCATCGGGACAGGGGTGAATTCACCCCTCCACTTT. The J gene is TRBJ1-6, the V gene TRBV4-3; 10 bases line up with TRBD1. CDR3 length: 17 amino acids. V lost 1 base, J lost 7 bases, and 7 bases stayed unmatched. Germline values: CDR1 LGHNA, CDR2 YSLEER.

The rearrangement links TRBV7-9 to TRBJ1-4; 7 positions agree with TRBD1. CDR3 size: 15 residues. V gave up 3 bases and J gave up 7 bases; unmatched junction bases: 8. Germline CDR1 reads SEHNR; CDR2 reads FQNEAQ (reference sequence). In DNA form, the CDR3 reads TGTGCCAGCAGCTTCAGGGACAGCTTCTCTGAAAAACTGTTTTTT. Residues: CASSFRDSFSEKLFF.